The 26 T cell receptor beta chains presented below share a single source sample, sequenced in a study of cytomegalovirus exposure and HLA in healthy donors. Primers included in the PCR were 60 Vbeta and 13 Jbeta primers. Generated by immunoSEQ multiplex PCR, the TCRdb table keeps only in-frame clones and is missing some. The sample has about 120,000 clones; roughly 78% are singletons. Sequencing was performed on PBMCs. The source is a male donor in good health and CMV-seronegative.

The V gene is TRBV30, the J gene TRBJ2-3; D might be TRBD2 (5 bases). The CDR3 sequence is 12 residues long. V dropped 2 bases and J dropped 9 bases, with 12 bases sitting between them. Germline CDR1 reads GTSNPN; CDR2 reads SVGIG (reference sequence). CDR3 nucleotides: TGTGCCTGGAGTCGTCTAGCAGGAACGCAGTATTTT. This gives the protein CAWSRLAGTQYF.

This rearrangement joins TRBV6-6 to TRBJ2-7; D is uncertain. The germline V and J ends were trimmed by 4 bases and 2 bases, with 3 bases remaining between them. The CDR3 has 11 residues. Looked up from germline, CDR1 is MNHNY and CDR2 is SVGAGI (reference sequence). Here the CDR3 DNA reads TGTGCCAGCAGTTCAACCTACGAGCAGTACTTC. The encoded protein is CASSSTYEQYF.

CDR3 DNA sequence: TGTGCCTTCAGCAGTATTTGGACAGGTCTCACCGGGGAGCTGTTTTTT. Its protein is CAFSSIWTGLTGELFF. This chain joins TRBV6-4 and TRBJ2-2, with 7 bases fitting TRBD1. V shed 11 bases, J shed 4 bases, and the junction held 16 bases outside the gene matches. The germline V gene has CDR1 MRHNA and CDR2 SNTAGT. The CDR3 is 16 amino acids.

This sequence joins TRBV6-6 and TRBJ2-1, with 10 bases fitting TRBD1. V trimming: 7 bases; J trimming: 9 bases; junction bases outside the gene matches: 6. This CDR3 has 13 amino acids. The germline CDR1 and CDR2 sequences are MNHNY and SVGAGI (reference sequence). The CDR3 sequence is CASKGQGGVEQFF. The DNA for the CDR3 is TGTGCCAGCAAAGGACAGGGGGGTGTTGAGCAGTTCTTC.

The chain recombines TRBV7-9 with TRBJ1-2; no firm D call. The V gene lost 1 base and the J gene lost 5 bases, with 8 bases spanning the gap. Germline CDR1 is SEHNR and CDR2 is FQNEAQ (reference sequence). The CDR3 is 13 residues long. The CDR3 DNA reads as TGTGCCAGCAGCTTAGAATGGAGGTATGGCTACACCTTC. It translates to CASSLEWRYGYTF.

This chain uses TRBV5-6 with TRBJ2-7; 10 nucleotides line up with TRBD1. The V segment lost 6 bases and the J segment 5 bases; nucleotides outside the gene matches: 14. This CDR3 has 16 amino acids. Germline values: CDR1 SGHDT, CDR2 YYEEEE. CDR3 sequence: CASTGGQGLIPHEQYF. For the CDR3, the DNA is TGTGCCAGCACCGGGGGACAGGGGTTGATCCCCCACGAGCAGTACTTC.

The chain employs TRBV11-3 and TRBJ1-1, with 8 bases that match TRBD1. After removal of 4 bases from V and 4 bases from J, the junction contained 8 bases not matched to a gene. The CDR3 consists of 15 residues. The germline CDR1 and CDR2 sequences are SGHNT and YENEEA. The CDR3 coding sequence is TGTGCCAGCAGCTCCGGTGGACAGGGCTTCACTGAAGCTTTCTTT. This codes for CASSSGGQGFTEAFF.

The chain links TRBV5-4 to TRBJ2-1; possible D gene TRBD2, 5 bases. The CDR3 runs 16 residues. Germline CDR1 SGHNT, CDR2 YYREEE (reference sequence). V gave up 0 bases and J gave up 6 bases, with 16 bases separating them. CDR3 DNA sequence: TGTGCCAGCAGCTTGGGTCTGAGGGAAGCCGCCAATGAGCAGTTCTTC. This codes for CASSLGLREAANEQFF. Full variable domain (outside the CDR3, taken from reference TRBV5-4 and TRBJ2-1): ETGVTQSPTHLIKTRGQQVTLRCSSQSGHNTVSWYQQALGQGPQFIFQYYREEENGRGNFPPRFSGLQFPNYSSELNVNALELDDSALYLCASSLGLREAANEQFFGPGTRLTVL.

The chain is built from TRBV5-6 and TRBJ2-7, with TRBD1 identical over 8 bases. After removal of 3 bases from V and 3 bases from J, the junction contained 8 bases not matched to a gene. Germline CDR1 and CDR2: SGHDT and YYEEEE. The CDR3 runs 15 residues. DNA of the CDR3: TGTGCCAGCAGCTATTCGGACAGGGAACACTACGAGCAGTACTTC. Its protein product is CASSYSDREHYEQYF.

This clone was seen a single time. CDR3 sequence reads: CASMGTGTGELFF. CDR3 nucleotide sequence: TGTGCCAGTATGGGGACAGGGACCGGGGAGCTGTTTTTT. V is TRBV19 and J is TRBJ2-2, with TRBD1 matching over 9 bases. Germline CDR1 is LNHDA and CDR2 is SQIVND (reference sequence). V gave up 7 bases and J gave up 5 bases; unmatched junction bases: 2. The length of the CDR3 is 13 residues. Full variable domain (remainder filled in from reference TRBV19 and TRBJ2-2): DGGITQSPKYLFRKEGQNVTLSCEQNLNHDAMYWYRQDPGQGLRLIYYSQIVNDFQKGDIAEGYSVSREKKESFPLTVTSAQKNPTAFYLCASMGTGTGELFFGEGSRLTVL.

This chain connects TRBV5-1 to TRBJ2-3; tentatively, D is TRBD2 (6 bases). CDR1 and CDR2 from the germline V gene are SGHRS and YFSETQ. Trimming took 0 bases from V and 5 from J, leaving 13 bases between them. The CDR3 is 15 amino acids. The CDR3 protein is CASSLDTAGGDTQYF. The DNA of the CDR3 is TGCGCCAGCAGCTTGGACACGGCCGGGGGAGATACGCAGTATTTT.

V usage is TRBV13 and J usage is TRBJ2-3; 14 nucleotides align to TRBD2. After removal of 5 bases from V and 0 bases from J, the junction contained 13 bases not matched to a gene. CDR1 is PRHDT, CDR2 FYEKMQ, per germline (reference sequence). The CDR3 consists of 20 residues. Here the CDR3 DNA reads TGTGCCAGCAGCCTGTACCAGAGGACTAGCGGGAGGACTAGCACAGATACGCAGTATTTT. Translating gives CASSLYQRTSGRTSTDTQYF.

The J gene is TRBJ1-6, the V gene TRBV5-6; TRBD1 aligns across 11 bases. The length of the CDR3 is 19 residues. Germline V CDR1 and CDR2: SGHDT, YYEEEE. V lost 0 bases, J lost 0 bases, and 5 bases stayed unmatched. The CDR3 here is CASSLAGQGVSSYNSPLHF. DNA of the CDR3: TGTGCCAGCAGCTTGGCGGGACAGGGGGTGAGCTCCTATAATTCACCCCTCCACTTT.

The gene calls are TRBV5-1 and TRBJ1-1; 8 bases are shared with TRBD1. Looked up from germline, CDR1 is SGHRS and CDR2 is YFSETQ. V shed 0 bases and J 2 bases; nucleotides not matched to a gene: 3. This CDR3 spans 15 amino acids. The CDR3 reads CASSLEAGGNTEAFF. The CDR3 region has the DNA TGCGCCAGCAGCTTGGAAGCAGGGGGCAACACTGAAGCTTTCTTT.

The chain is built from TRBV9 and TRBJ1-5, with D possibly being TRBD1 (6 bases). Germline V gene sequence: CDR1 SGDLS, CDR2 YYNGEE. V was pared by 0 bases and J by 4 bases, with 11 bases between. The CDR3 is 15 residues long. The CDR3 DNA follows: TGTGCCAGCAGCGTAGGACAGGAGGAAAATCAGCCCCAGCATTTT. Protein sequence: CASSVGQEENQPQHF.

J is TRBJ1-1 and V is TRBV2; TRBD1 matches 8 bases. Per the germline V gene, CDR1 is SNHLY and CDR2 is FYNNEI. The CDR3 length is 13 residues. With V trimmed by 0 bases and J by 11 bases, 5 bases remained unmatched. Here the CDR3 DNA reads TGTGCCAGCAGTGAAGCCGCGGGACAGGATGCTTTCTTT. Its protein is CASSEAAGQDAFF. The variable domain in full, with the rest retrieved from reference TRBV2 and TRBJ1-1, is EPEVTQTPSHQVTQMGQEVILRCVPISNHLYFYWYRQILGQKVEFLVSFYNNEISEKSEIFDDQFSVERPDGSNFTLKIRSTKLEDSAMYFCASSEAAGQDAFFGQGTRLTVV.

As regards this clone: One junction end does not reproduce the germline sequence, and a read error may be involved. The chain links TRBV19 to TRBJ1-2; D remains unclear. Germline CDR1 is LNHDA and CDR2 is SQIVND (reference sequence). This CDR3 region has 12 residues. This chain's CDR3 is CASSGERYGCTF. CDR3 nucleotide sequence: TGTGCCAGTAGTGGAGAACGGTATGGCTGCACCTTC.

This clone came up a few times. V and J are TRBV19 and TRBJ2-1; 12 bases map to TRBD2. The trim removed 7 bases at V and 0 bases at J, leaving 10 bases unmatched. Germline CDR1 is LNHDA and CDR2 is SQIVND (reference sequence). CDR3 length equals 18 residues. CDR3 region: CASKVRLAGESSYNEQFF. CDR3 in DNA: TGTGCCAGTAAGGTTAGACTAGCGGGGGAGAGCTCCTACAATGAGCAGTTCTTC. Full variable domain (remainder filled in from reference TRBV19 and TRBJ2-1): DGGITQSPKYLFRKEGQNVTLSCEQNLNHDAMYWYRQDPGQGLRLIYYSQIVNDFQKGDIAEGYSVSREKKESFPLTVTSAQKNPTAFYLCASKVRLAGESSYNEQFFGPGTRLTVL.

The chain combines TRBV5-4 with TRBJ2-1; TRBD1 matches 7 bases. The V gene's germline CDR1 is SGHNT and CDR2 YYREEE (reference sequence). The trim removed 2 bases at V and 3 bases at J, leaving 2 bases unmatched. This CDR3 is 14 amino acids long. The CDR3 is CASSFRDSYNEQFF. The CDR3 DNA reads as TGTGCCAGCAGCTTCCGGGACAGCTACAATGAGCAGTTCTTC.

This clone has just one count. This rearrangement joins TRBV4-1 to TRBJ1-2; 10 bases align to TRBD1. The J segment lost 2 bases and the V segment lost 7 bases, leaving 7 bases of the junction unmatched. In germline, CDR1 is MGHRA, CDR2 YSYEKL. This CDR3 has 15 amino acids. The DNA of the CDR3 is TGCGCCAGCACCTATAGGACAGGGGGGAACTATGGCTACACCTTC. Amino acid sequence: CASTYRTGGNYGYTF.

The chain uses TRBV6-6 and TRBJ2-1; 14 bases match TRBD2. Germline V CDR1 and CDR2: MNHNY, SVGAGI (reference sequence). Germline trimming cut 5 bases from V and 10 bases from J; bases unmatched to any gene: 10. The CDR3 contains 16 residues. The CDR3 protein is CASSRHPGLAGEEQFF. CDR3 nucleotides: TGTGCCAGCAGTCGCCACCCGGGACTAGCGGGGGAGGAGCAGTTCTTC.

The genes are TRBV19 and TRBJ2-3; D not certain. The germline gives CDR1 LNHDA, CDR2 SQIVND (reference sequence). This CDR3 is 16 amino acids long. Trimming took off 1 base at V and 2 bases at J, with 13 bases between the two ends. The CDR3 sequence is CASSIVTPTTTDTQYF. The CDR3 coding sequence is TGTGCCAGTAGTATAGTGACCCCTACTACCACAGATACGCAGTATTTT.

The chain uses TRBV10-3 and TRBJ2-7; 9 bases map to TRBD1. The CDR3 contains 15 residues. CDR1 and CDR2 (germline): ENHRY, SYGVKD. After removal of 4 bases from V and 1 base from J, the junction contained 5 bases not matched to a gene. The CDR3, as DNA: TGTGCCATCAGTGCTCAGGACAGGGGATCCTACGAGCAGTACTTC. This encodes CAISAQDRGSYEQYF.

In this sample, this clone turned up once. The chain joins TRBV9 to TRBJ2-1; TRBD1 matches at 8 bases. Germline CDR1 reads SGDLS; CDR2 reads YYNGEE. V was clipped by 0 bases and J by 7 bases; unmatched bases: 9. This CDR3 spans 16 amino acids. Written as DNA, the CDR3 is TGTGCCAGCAGCGTAGTTGACAGGGGTAGGAGGAATGAGCAGTTCTTC. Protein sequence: CASSVVDRGRRNEQFF.

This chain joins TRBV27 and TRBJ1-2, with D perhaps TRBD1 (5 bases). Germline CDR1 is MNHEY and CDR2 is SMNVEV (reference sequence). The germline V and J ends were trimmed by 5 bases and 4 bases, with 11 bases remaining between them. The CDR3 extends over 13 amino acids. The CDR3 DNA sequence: TGTGCCAGCAGTAAAAACAGGATCTATGGCTACACCTTC. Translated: CASSKNRIYGYTF.

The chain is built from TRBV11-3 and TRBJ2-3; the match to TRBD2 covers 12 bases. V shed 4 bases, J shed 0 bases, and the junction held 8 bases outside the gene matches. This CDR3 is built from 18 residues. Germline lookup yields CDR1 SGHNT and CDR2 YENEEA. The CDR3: CASSSAGTSGSSTDTQYF. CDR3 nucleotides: TGTGCCAGCAGCTCAGCCGGGACTAGCGGGTCGAGCACAGATACGCAGTATTTT. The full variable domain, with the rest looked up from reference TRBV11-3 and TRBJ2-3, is EAGVVQSPRYKIIEKKQPVAFWCNPISGHNTLYWYLQNLGQGPELLIRYENEEAVDDSQLPKDRFSAERLKGVDSTLKIQPAELGDSAVYLCASSSAGTSGSSTDTQYFGPGTRLTVL.